The 22 T cell receptor beta chains in this list originate from one sample, sequenced in a study of cytomegalovirus exposure and HLA in healthy donors. The method was immunoSEQ multiplex PCR; TCRdb's version includes in-frame clones alone and lacks a portion of them. The sample has about 130,000 clones, 85% to 90% seen once. The material sequenced was PBMCs. These receptors all come from a woman aged 18-29 years in good health and CMV-seronegative.

V usage is TRBV5-1 and J usage is TRBJ2-3, with 14 bases identical to TRBD2. V was pared by 4 bases and J by 6 bases, with 7 bases of the junction left unmatched. The CDR3 has 16 residues. Germline values: CDR1 SGHRS, CDR2 YFSETQ. CDR3 sequence reads: CASSLTSGGAVDTQYF. The CDR3 DNA reads as TGCGCCAGCAGCCTGACTAGCGGGGGGGCCGTGGATACGCAGTATTTT.

The genes are TRBV9 and TRBJ2-1, with TRBD1 matching 9 bases. The germline V gene encodes CDR1 SGDLS and CDR2 YYNGEE. V shed 3 bases and J 2 bases; nucleotides not matched to a gene: 9. The CDR3 runs 17 residues. CDR3 amino acids: CASSAKGGQGAYNEQFF. The CDR3 DNA follows: TGTGCCAGCAGCGCGAAAGGGGGACAGGGAGCCTACAATGAGCAGTTCTTC.

The rearrangement uses TRBV6-1 and TRBJ1-6; TRBD1 might be the D (6 bases). The V end was cut by 11 bases, the J end by 0 bases, with 11 bases between. CDR1 and CDR2 (germline): MNHNS, SASEGT. The CDR3 contains 14 residues. This chain's CDR3 is CAGGGGSYNSPLHF. The CDR3 nucleotides are TGTGCCGGAGGGGGGGGCTCCTATAATTCACCCCTCCACTTT.

V usage is TRBV6-1 and J usage is TRBJ1-2, with no clear D. The germline V and J ends were trimmed by 0 bases and 4 bases, with 6 bases remaining between them. This CDR3 spans 13 amino acids. In germline, CDR1 is MNHNS, CDR2 SASEGT. CDR3 loop: CASSEAEGYGYTF. CDR3 coding DNA: TGTGCCAGCAGTGAAGCAGAGGGCTATGGCTACACCTTC.

The genes are TRBV2 and TRBJ2-5; D may be TRBD2 (5 bases). This CDR3 spans 13 amino acids. V dropped 5 bases and J dropped 5 bases, with 12 bases sitting between them. Germline-derived CDR1 and CDR2 are SNHLY and FYNNEI. The CDR3 spells CASSYDTGETQYF. The CDR3 DNA follows: TGTGCCAGCAGTTACGATACGGGGGAGACCCAGTACTTC.

The chain uses TRBV6-6 and TRBJ2-7, with a possible D match to TRBD2 (5 bases). The CDR3 sequence is 13 residues long. CDR1 and CDR2 (germline): MNHNY, SVGAGI (reference sequence). Trimming removed 4 bases at V and 4 bases at J, with 11 bases between. CDR3 DNA sequence: TGTGCCAGCAGTTCGGGATCATATTACGAGCAGTACTTC. It encodes CASSSGSYYEQYF.

J is TRBJ2-2 and V is TRBV28; 7 bases align to TRBD1. Trimming removed 6 bases from V and 4 bases from J; junction bases left unmatched: 8. The CDR3 covers 15 residues. Germline CDR1 and CDR2: MDHEN and SYDVKM. CDR3 region: CASSQTGERTGELFF. The CDR3, as DNA: TGTGCCAGCAGCCAAACAGGGGAACGCACCGGGGAGCTGTTTTTT.

The rearrangement uses TRBV5-1 and TRBJ2-7; D uncertain. Trimming removed 0 bases at V and 0 bases at J, with 7 bases between. The CDR3 runs 14 residues. From germline, CDR1 is SGHRS and CDR2 YFSETQ. The CDR3 DNA is TGCGCCAGCAGCTTGGATCCGAGCTCCTACGAGCAGTACTTC. As protein: CASSLDPSSYEQYF.

The chain links TRBV10-2 to TRBJ1-5; D uncertain. Germline V gene sequence: CDR1 WSHSY, CDR2 SAAADI. Trimming stripped 3 bases from V and 2 bases from J, with 14 bases between. The CDR3 spans 16 residues. CDR3 in DNA: TGCGCCAGCAGTGATTATGGGCTTTTGGGCAATCAGCCCCAGCATTTT. As protein: CASSDYGLLGNQPQHF.

This clone was counted a few times. The rearrangement joins TRBV6-5 to TRBJ1-6, with 7 positions matching TRBD1. Germline V gene lookup returns CDR1 MNHEY and CDR2 SVGAGI. Trimming removed 10 bases from V and 6 bases from J; junction bases left unmatched: 9. CDR3 length: 14 residues. In DNA form, the CDR3 reads TGTGCCATCGCCCGACAGGGTGGTAATTCACCCCTCCACTTT. Translating it yields CAIARQGGNSPLHF.

The chain couples TRBV5-1 to TRBJ2-7, with D possibly matching TRBD1 (6 bases). The V gene lost 4 bases and the J gene lost 2 bases, with 16 bases spanning the gap. The germline gives CDR1 SGHRS, CDR2 YFSETQ. The CDR3 runs 15 residues. In DNA, the CDR3 is TGCGCCAGCAGCCGGCCTTATGGGGGCACCTACGAGCAGTACTTC. It yields the protein CASSRPYGGTYEQYF.

This chain uses TRBV27 with TRBJ2-6, with D possibly TRBD1 on 5 matching bases. The germline V and J ends were trimmed by 5 bases and 2 bases, with 10 bases remaining between them. The germline V gene has CDR1 MNHEY and CDR2 SMNVEV (reference sequence). The CDR3 runs 15 residues. DNA for the CDR3: TGTGCCAGCAGTAGCGTAGGGGCTGGGGCCAACGTCCTGACTTTC. Translating gives CASSSVGAGANVLTF.

The CDR3 reads CASSLALAGETQYF. For the CDR3, the DNA is TGTGCCAGCAGCTTAGCCCTAGCGGGGGAGACCCAGTACTTC. This chain connects TRBV7-8 to TRBJ2-5, with 9 positions matching TRBD2. CDR1 SGHVS and CDR2 FQNEAQ come from the germline V gene. The CDR3 runs 14 residues. Trimming cost V 0 bases and J 5 bases; bases outside gene matches: 1. The whole variable domain, filled in from reference TRBV7-8 and TRBJ2-5, reads GAGVSQSPRYKVAKRGQDVALRCDPISGHVSLFWYQQALGQGPEFLTYFQNEAQLDKSGLPSDRFFAERPEGSVSTLKIQRTQQEDSAVYLCASSLALAGETQYFGPGTRLLVL.

The chain links TRBV14 to TRBJ2-2, with 8 bases aligning to TRBD1. Losses at the gene ends were 5 bases for V and 4 bases for J; bases not matched to a gene: 3. The CDR3 extends over 14 amino acids. The germline gives CDR1 SGHDN, CDR2 FVKESK. The DNA for the CDR3 is TGTGCCAGCAGCGTGGACAGGGCCACCGGGGAGCTGTTTTTT. Protein product: CASSVDRATGELFF.

V gene TRBV27 combines with J gene TRBJ1-1, with D hard to call. Trimming stripped 5 bases from V and 6 bases from J, with 16 bases between. CDR3 length: 14 residues. Looked up from germline, CDR1 is MNHEY and CDR2 is SMNVEV (reference sequence). CDR3: CASSPLKGRPEAFF. For the CDR3, the DNA is TGTGCCAGCAGTCCCCTTAAAGGGAGGCCTGAAGCTTTCTTT.

This clone was detected only once. CDR3 sequence reads: CASSSKPRRNTGELFF. CDR3 nucleotides: TGTGCCAGCAGCTCCAAACCCCGGAGGAACACCGGGGAGCTGTTTTTT. This sequence joins TRBV13 and TRBJ2-2; D uncertain. The germline V gene encodes CDR1 PRHDT and CDR2 FYEKMQ (reference sequence). Trimming left V 4 bases short and J 1 base short, with 13 bases between. The CDR3 is made up of 16 amino acids.

The chain couples TRBV7-3 to TRBJ1-1; weak D call: TRBD1 (6 bases). Deletions cut 4 bases from V and 5 bases from J, with 11 bases between. CDR1 is SGHTA, CDR2 FQGTGA, per germline. The CDR3 is 13 amino acids. The CDR3 loop is CASSSGALTEAFF. CDR3 in DNA: TGTGCCAGCAGCTCAGGGGCCCTTACTGAAGCTTTCTTT.

V and J are TRBV9 and TRBJ1-1, with D perhaps TRBD1 (5 bases). In germline, CDR1 is SGDLS, CDR2 YYNGEE. The V gene lost 0 bases and the J gene lost 5 bases, with 11 bases spanning the gap. The CDR3 covers 14 residues. CDR3 in amino acids: CASSVGIRDTEAFF. CDR3 nucleotides: TGTGCCAGCAGCGTAGGGATCAGGGATACTGAAGCTTTCTTT.

The chain has TRBV19 and TRBJ2-3; TRBD1 might be the D (6 bases). This CDR3 comprises 16 residues. Germline V gene lookup returns CDR1 LNHDA and CDR2 SQIVND (reference sequence). Trimming shortened V by 1 base and J by 4 bases, and 15 bases separated the two germline ends. The CDR3 DNA sequence: TGTGCCAGTAGTATAGGCACAGGGAAAGGTCCAGATACGCAGTATTTT. Protein sequence: CASSIGTGKGPDTQYF.

The chain recombines TRBV6-5 with TRBJ2-3; 13 positions agree with TRBD2. Germline V gene data show CDR1 as MNHEY and CDR2 as SVGAGI. This CDR3 has 14 amino acids. The J segment lost 5 bases and the V segment lost 8 bases, leaving 4 bases of the junction unmatched. CDR3 loop: CASGLAGDRDTQYF. CDR3 nucleotides: TGTGCCAGCGGACTAGCGGGGGACAGAGATACGCAGTATTTT.

V is TRBV27 and J is TRBJ2-1; 8 positions agree with TRBD2. The J segment lost 8 bases and the V segment lost 2 bases, leaving 8 bases of the junction unmatched. The CDR3 extends over 15 amino acids. The germline CDR1 and CDR2 sequences are MNHEY and SMNVEV (reference sequence). CDR3 in amino acids: CASSLRSSGSYEQFF. The CDR3 coding sequence is TGTGCCAGCAGTTTACGGTCTAGCGGGTCCTATGAGCAGTTCTTC.

This sequence joins TRBV5-6 and TRBJ2-4; D remains unclear. CDR3 length: 11 residues. V gave up 4 bases and J gave up 5 bases, with 4 bases separating them. Germline assignment: CDR1 SGHDT and CDR2 YYEEEE. The CDR3 reads CASSLQNIQYF. The DNA of the CDR3 is TGTGCCAGCAGCCTCCAAAACATTCAGTACTTC.